This T cell receptor (beta chain) emerged from a study of tumor-infiltrating lymphocytes in localized non-small cell lung cancer. This clone was detected only once. Its antigen is not known. General study findings and limits: TCRbeta sequencing showed higher T cell infiltration in tumors than uninvolved lung. No T-cell fraction difference was seen between IM1 and IM2 tumors. TCR sequencing covered a subset of patients with enough tissue. Each assay used a separate piece of the same tissue.

Produced via immunoSEQ multiplex PCR; TCRdb's table is partial and in-frame only. Of about 23,000 clones in the sample, nearly 70% were seen once. The CDR3 extends over 11 amino acids. Trimming removed 3 bases at V and 4 bases at J, with 3 bases between. Per the germline V gene, CDR1 is DFQATT and CDR2 is SNEGSKA (reference sequence). V and J are TRBV20-1 and TRBJ2-2; D not certain. Sequenced material: lung tumor tissue. This TCR derives from a human donor with non-small cell lung cancer. Here the CDR3 DNA reads TGCAGTGCTAGGGGCACCGGGGAGCTGTTTTTT. This encodes CSARGTGELFF.